Listed below are T cell receptor beta chains from one sample, sequenced in a study of graft-versus-host responses after intestinal transplantation. These TCRs' antigens remain unknown. Some clones are missing from TCRdb's copy, which holds only in-frame ones; the method was immunoSEQ multiplex PCR. This sample carries about 110,000 clones, 85% to 95% of them seen once, and the ten largest clones take approximately 0.49%. Sequenced material: unstimulated CD8+ T cells sorted from spleen or lymph node cells, taken before intestinal transplant. The receptors originated from a human donor who received an intestinal transplant. Each CDR3 is given with its conserved first and last residue. A D gene is named only where the DNA matches it firmly. Some rows have no size entry. The others give once, few or many, or a class for an expanded clone.

J gene: TRBJ2-1
D gene: TRBD2
V gene: TRBV11-3
clone size: .
CDR3 protein: CASSRWTSGVGNEQFF
CDR3 DNA: TGTGCCAGCAGCCGCTGGACTAGCGGGGTGGGGAATGAGCAGTTCTTC

J gene: TRBJ2-7
D gene: TRBD1
V gene: TRBV16
clone size: .
CDR3 protein: CASSLNRDSTTYEQYF
CDR3 DNA: TGTGCCAGCAGTCTTAACCGGGACAGTACTACCTACGAGCAGTACTTC

J gene: TRBJ2-7
D gene: .
V gene: TRBV27
clone size: .
CDR3 protein: CASSLSWTHEQYF
CDR3 DNA: TGTGCCAGCAGTTTATCGTGGACTCACGAGCAGTACTTC

J gene: TRBJ2-7
D gene: .
V gene: TRBV9
clone size: .
CDR3 protein: CASSVAMSSTYEQYF
CDR3 DNA: TGTGCCAGCAGCGTAGCGATGTCCTCTACCTACGAGCAGTACTTC

J gene: TRBJ1-2
D gene: .
V gene: TRBV4-2
clone size: .
CDR3 protein: CASSDTITGGPPGGYTF
CDR3 DNA: TGTGCCAGCAGCGATACTATTACAGGAGGCCCTCCGGGTGGCTACACCTTC

J gene: TRBJ2-7
D gene: TRBD1
V gene: TRBV7-9
clone size: .
CDR3 protein: CASSLLTGAYEQYF
CDR3 DNA: TGTGCCAGCAGCTTATTAACAGGGGCCTACGAGCAGTACTTC

J gene: TRBJ2-3
D gene: TRBD1
V gene: TRBV5-1
clone size: few
CDR3 protein: CASSLFQGVVLTDLTDTQYF
CDR3 DNA: TGCGCCAGCAGCTTGTTTCAGGGGGTTGTGTTAACTGATCTCACAGATACGCAGTATTTT

J gene: TRBJ1-1
D gene: .
V gene: TRBV10-1
clone size: .
CDR3 protein: CATGTRNTEAFF
CDR3 DNA: TGCGCCACCGGGACAAGGAACACTGAAGCTTTCTTT

J gene: TRBJ2-7
D gene: TRBD2
V gene: TRBV5-1
clone size: .
CDR3 protein: CASSLLSGTSGSEQYF
CDR3 DNA: TGCGCCAGCAGCTTGTTATCCGGGACTAGCGGGAGCGAGCAGTACTTC

J gene: TRBJ2-7
D gene: .
V gene: TRBV5-4
clone size: .
CDR3 protein: CASSPQQGTYEQYF
CDR3 DNA: TGTGCCAGCAGCCCACAACAGGGTACCTACGAGCAGTACTTC

J gene: TRBJ2-1
D gene: TRBD2
V gene: TRBV25-1
clone size: .
CDR3 protein: CASSDSGTSGSNEQFF
CDR3 DNA: TGTGCCAGCAGTGACTCCGGGACTAGCGGCTCGAATGAGCAGTTCTTC

J gene: TRBJ2-7
D gene: TRBD2
V gene: TRBV27
clone size: .
CDR3 protein: CASSLNAGDGYEQYF
CDR3 DNA: TGTGCCAGCAGTTTAAACGCGGGGGACGGCTACGAGCAGTACTTC

J gene: TRBJ2-7
D gene: .
V gene: TRBV4-1
clone size: .
CDR3 protein: CASSPRGPAGEQYF
CDR3 DNA: TGCGCCAGCAGCCCACGCGGACCCGCCGGCGAGCAGTACTTC

J gene: TRBJ1-1
D gene: .
V gene: TRBV7-9
clone size: once
CDR3 protein: CASTPLQGSWTFF
CDR3 DNA: TGTGCCAGCACCCCTCTACAGGGCTCCTGGACTTTCTTT

J gene: TRBJ2-1
D gene: TRBD2
V gene: TRBV11-2
clone size: .
CDR3 protein: CASSLLAVIATYNEQFF
CDR3 DNA: TGTGCCAGCAGCCTCCTAGCGGTTATAGCCACCTACAATGAGCAGTTCTTC

J gene: TRBJ1-1
D gene: .
V gene: TRBV28
clone size: .
CDR3 protein: CASSHPAGVRNTEAFF
CDR3 DNA: TGTGCCAGCAGCCACCCCGCGGGGGTCCGGAACACTGAAGCTTTCTTT